The present entry profiles one T cell receptor (beta chain) with its context. Its antigen is undetermined. This CDR3 comprises 14 residues. Germline-derived CDR1 and CDR2 are SGHTA and FQGNSA. V lost 0 bases to trimming and J lost 6 bases, with 11 bases between them. This sample was taken from a study of T cells after yellow fever vaccination. Study-level points and caveats: Weaker overall, the secondary response nonetheless peaked faster (day 5 versus 15). The CD4 and CD8 compartments had a small share of their clonotypes in common.

5'RACE template switching generated TCR cDNA, adding a universal primer site and UMIs. One entry per CDR3 protein, called by TCRdb with MiXCR from the 5' RACE reads. The table includes about 75,000 distinct CDR3 sequences, 7.3% detected once. The material was CD8+ T cells sorted from PBMCs, obtained 10 to 11 days after the first yellow fever vaccination. The chain links TRBV7-2 to TRBJ1-1; no clear D. The source of this sequence is a man aged 18 to 29 who received the YFV17D yellow fever vaccine. CDR3: CASSLAQEVPEAFF. DNA of the CDR3: TGTGCCAGCAGCTTAGCGCAGGAGGTGCCTGAAGCTTTCTTT. Based on the CDR3 plus reference TRBV7-2 and TRBJ1-1, the full variable domain is GAGVSQSPSNKVTEKGKDVELRCDPISGHTALYWYRQSLGQGLEFLIYFQGNSAPDKSGLPSDRFSAERTGGSVSTLTIQRTQQEDSAVYLCASSLAQEVPEAFFGQGTRLTVV.